The 14 T cell receptor beta chains below all came from one sample that was sequenced in a study of blood T cell repertoires in COVID-19. Produced via immunoSEQ multiplex PCR; TCRdb's table is partial and in-frame only. The sample yields under 200,000 clones, around 86% seen once. The sequencing input was PBMCs or T cells enriched from blood (not recorded which). The receptor set was obtained from a man aged 40-49 years with acute COVID-19.

This chain uses TRBV9 with TRBJ1-3, with 8 bases fitting TRBD1. The CDR3 has 16 amino acids. Germline-derived CDR1 and CDR2 are SGDLS and YYNGEE. The J segment lost 4 bases and the V segment lost 2 bases, leaving 8 bases of the junction unmatched. The CDR3 is CASSVVQGATGNTIYF. CDR3 bases: TGTGCCAGCAGCGTCGTTCAGGGGGCGACCGGAAACACCATATATTTT.

V usage is TRBV5-1 and J usage is TRBJ2-3; D possibly corresponds to TRBD2 (6 bases). The germline V and J ends were trimmed by 4 bases and 0 bases, with 12 bases remaining between them. Germline V gene sequence: CDR1 SGHRS, CDR2 YFSETQ. The CDR3 consists of 15 residues. The CDR3 is CASSLGSGSTDTQYF. The DNA of the CDR3 is TGCGCCAGCAGCCTTGGGAGCGGGAGCACAGATACGCAGTATTTT.

The chain joins TRBV19 to TRBJ1-5; weak D call: TRBD1 (5 bases). Trimming took 3 bases from V and 4 from J, leaving 13 bases between them. Germline lookup yields CDR1 LNHDA and CDR2 SQIVND (reference sequence). The CDR3 is made up of 15 amino acids. CDR3 in amino acids: CASSIGGTGNQPQHF. CDR3 sequence (DNA): TGTGCCAGTAGTATCGGGGGAACGGGGAATCAGCCCCAGCATTTT.

This clone was counted between two and nine times. This sequence joins TRBV6-6 and TRBJ2-7; 7 positions agree with TRBD1. CDR1 and CDR2 (germline): MNHNY, SVGAGI (reference sequence). V was clipped by 8 bases and J by 4 bases; unmatched bases: 8. This CDR3 has 13 residues. Here the CDR3 DNA reads TGTGCCAGCTCCGGGCCAGGGGGATACGAGCAGTACTTC. As protein: CASSGPGGYEQYF.

In this sample, this clone turned up once. The chain recombines TRBV25-1 with TRBJ1-6; TRBD1 might be the D (6 bases). The germline V gene encodes CDR1 MGHDK and CDR2 SYGVNS. Between the trimmed V and J ends, which lost 3 bases and 5 bases, there was a span of 14 bases. The CDR3 is made up of 16 amino acids. Written as DNA, the CDR3 is TGTGCCAGCAGTGACGACGGCGCAGGGGATAATTCACCCCTCCACTTT. The encoded protein is CASSDDGAGDNSPLHF.

With regard to this clone: At the DNA level, this CDR3 is encoded by other sequences in the same sample as well. This chain links TRBV11-1 with TRBJ2-5, with 7 bases identical to TRBD1. The CDR3 totals 15 residues. The germline V gene has CDR1 SGHAT and CDR2 FQDESV (reference sequence). V lost 3 bases to trimming and J lost 1 base; unmatched junction nucleotides: 5. CDR3 in amino acids: CASSFPGQIQETQYF. CDR3 nucleotides: TGTGCCAGCAGCTTCCCGGGACAGATCCAAGAGACCCAGTACTTC.

In this sample, this clone turned up once. The chain links TRBV19 to TRBJ2-3; a possible D gene is TRBD2 (6 bases). V shed 6 bases and J shed 1 base, with 20 bases lying between them. The CDR3 has 17 residues. The germline CDR1 and CDR2 sequences are LNHDA and SQIVND (reference sequence). In nucleotides, the CDR3 is TGTGCCAGTAGGGGGGGTAATAGCCGTACCGGCACAGATACGCAGTATTTT. This encodes CASRGGNSRTGTDTQYF.

This clone was recorded once. The rearrangement joins TRBV5-1 to TRBJ2-7; the match to TRBD1 covers 7 bases. There are 15 residues in the CDR3. CDR1 SGHRS and CDR2 YFSETQ come from the germline V gene. The V and J ends lost 0 bases and 2 bases, in that order; junction bases with no gene match: 5. This CDR3 reads CASSLARTGTYEQYF. CDR3 coding DNA: TGCGCCAGCAGCTTGGCCCGGACAGGTACCTACGAGCAGTACTTC.

The V call is TRBV11-1, the J call TRBJ1-1; no definite D call. Germline assignment: CDR1 SGHAT and CDR2 FQDESV (reference sequence). V dropped 2 bases and J dropped 1 base, with 5 bases sitting between them. CDR3 size: 13 residues. The CDR3 is CASSLLWNTEAFF. In nucleotides, the CDR3 is TGTGCCAGCAGCTTATTATGGAACACTGAAGCTTTCTTT.

In DNA form, the CDR3 reads TGTGCCATCAGTGAAGGGGGTAGCAATCAGCCCCAGCATTTT. This translates into CAISEGGSNQPQHF. The V gene is TRBV10-3, the J gene TRBJ1-5, with D tentatively TRBD1 (6 bases). V gave up 3 bases and J gave up 0 bases, with 6 bases separating them. From germline, CDR1 is ENHRY and CDR2 SYGVKD. This CDR3 comprises 14 residues.

V and J are TRBV5-1 and TRBJ1-3; D is undetermined. Germline CDR1 and CDR2: SGHRS and YFSETQ. The CDR3 runs to 14 residues. Trimming removed 2 bases at V and 4 bases at J, with 10 bases between. The CDR3 protein is CASSFGKEGNTIYF. In nucleotides, the CDR3 is TGCGCCAGCAGCTTCGGGAAGGAAGGAAACACCATATATTTT.

The chain couples TRBV12-5 to TRBJ2-2; D perhaps matches TRBD2 (5 bases). Germline CDR1 is LGHNT and CDR2 is FRNRAP. Trimming cost V 0 bases and J 1 base, with 12 bases left between them. The CDR3 runs to 17 residues. The CDR3 region has the DNA TGTGCTAGTGGTTTGGTAACCGGGATAAGGAACACCGGGGAGCTGTTTTTT. Translation: CASGLVTGIRNTGELFF.

The chain carries TRBV6-4 and TRBJ2-7; TRBD1 matches 7 bases. CDR1 is MRHNA, CDR2 SNTAGT, per germline. V was clipped by 7 bases and J by 3 bases; unmatched bases: 9. This CDR3 is built from 14 residues. CDR3 sequence: CASILYGQDYEQYF. Here the CDR3 DNA reads TGTGCCAGCATCTTGTATGGACAGGACTACGAGCAGTACTTC.

V is TRBV29-1 and J is TRBJ2-3; the D gene is possibly TRBD2 (6 bases). V lost 4 bases and J lost 3, with 11 bases in between. Germline CDR1 is SQVTM and CDR2 is ANQGSEA. The CDR3 is made up of 13 amino acids. This CDR3 reads CSVAGRGTDTQYF. As DNA, the CDR3 is TGCAGCGTTGCCGGGAGAGGGACAGATACGCAGTATTTT.